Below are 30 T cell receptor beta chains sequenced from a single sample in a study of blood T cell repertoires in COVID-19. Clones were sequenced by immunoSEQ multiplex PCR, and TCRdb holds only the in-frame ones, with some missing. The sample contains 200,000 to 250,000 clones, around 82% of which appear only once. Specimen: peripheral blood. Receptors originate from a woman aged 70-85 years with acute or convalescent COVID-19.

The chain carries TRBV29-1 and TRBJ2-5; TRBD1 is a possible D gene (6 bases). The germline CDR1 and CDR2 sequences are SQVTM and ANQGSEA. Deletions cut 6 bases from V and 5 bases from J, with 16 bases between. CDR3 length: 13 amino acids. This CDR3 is CSVAPGGGETQYF. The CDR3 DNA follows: TGCAGCGTAGCCCCTGGGGGCGGGGAGACCCAGTACTTC.

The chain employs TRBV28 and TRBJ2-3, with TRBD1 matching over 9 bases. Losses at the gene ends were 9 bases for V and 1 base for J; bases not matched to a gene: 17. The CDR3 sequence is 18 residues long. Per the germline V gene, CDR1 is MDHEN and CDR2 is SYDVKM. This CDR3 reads CARGTGLNLGGGTDTQYF. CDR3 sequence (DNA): TGTGCCAGGGGGACAGGGCTTAACCTGGGTGGGGGCACAGATACGCAGTATTTT.

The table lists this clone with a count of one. CDR3 sequence (DNA): TGCGCCAGCAGAGCCTTAGCGCGGGGCTCCTACAATGAGCAGTTCTTC. This codes for CASRALARGSYNEQFF. The gene calls are TRBV10-1 and TRBJ2-1; a weak D match, TRBD2 (6 bases). V was shortened by 6 bases and J by 0 bases, with 15 bases between the two germline ends. Germline CDR1 and CDR2: WNHNN and SYGVQD (reference sequence). This CDR3 spans 16 amino acids.

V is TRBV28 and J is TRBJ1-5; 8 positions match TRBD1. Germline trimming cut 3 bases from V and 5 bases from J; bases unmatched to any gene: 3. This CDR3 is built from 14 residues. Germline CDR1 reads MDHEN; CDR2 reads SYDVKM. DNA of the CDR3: TGTGCCAGCAGTTTGGACAGGGACGATCAGCCCCAGCATTTT. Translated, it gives CASSLDRDDQPQHF.

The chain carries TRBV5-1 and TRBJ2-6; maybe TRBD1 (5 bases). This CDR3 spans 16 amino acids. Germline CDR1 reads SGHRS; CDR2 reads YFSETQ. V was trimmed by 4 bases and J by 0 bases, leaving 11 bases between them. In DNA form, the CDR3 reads TGCGCCAGCAGCCCGTCGCAGGGCTCTGGGGCCAACGTCCTGACTTTC. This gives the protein CASSPSQGSGANVLTF.

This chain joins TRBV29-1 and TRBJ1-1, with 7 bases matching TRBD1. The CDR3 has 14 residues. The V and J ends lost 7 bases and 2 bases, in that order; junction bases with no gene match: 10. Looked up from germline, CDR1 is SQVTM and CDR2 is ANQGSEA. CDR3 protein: CSAQGQGGNTEAFF. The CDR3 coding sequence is TGCAGCGCCCAAGGGCAGGGGGGAAACACTGAAGCTTTCTTT. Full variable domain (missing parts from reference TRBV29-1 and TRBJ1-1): SAVISQKPSRDICQRGTSLTIQCQVDSQVTMMFWYRQQPGQSLTLIATANQGSEATYESGFVIDKFPISRPNLTFSTLTVSNMSPEDSSIYLCSAQGQGGNTEAFFGQGTRLTVV.

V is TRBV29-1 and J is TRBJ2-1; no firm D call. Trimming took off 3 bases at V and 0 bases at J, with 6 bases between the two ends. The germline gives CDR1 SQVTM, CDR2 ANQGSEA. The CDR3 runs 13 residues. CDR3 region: CSVEESSYNEQFF. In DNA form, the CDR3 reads TGCAGCGTTGAGGAGAGCTCCTACAATGAGCAGTTCTTC.

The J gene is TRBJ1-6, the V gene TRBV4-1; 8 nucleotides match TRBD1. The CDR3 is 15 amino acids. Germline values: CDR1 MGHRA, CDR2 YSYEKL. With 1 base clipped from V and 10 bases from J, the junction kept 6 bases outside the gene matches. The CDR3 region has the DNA TGCGCCAGCAGCCAAGCAGGACAGGGTGGATCACCCCTCCACTTT. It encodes CASSQAGQGGSPLHF.

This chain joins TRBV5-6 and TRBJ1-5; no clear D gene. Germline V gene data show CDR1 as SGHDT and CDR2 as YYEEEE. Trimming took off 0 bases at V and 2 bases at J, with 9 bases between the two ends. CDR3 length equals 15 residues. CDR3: CASSLGAQGNQPQHF. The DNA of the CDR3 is TGTGCCAGCAGCTTGGGGGCGCAGGGCAATCAGCCCCAGCATTTT.

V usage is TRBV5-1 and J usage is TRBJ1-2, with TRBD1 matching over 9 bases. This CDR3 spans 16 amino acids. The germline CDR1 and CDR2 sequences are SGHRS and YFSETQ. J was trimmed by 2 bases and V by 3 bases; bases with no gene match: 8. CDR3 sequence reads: CASSWGTGPENYGYTF. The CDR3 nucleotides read TGCGCCAGCAGCTGGGGGACAGGGCCAGAGAACTATGGCTACACCTTC.

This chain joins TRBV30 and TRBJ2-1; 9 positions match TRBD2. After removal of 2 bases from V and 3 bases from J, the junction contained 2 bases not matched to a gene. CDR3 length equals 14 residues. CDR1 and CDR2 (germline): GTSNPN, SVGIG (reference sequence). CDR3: CAWSLAGNYNEQFF. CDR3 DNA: TGTGCCTGGAGTCTAGCGGGGAACTACAATGAGCAGTTCTTC.

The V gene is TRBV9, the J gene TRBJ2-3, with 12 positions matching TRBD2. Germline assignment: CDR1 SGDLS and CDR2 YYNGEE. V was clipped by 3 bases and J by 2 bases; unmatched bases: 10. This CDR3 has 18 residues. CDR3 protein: CASSGQGTSGLPTDTQYF. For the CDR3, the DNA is TGTGCCAGCAGCGGACAGGGGACTAGCGGGTTACCCACAGATACGCAGTATTTT.

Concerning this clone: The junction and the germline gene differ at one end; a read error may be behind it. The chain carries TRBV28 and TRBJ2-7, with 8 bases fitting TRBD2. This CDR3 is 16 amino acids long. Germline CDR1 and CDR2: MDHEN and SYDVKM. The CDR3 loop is CAGSTRGRGTSYEQYF. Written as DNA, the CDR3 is TGTGCCGGCAGTACCCGGGGGCGCGGGACTAGCTACGAGCAGTACTTC.

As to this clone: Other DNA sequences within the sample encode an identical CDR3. CDR3 residues: CASSPGATNEKLFF. As DNA, the CDR3 is TGTGCCAGCTCACCGGGGGCCACTAATGAAAAACTGTTTTTT. The chain links TRBV18 to TRBJ1-4, with D possibly being TRBD1 (6 bases). The germline V gene has CDR1 KGHSH and CDR2 LQKENI. V was clipped by 3 bases and J by 2 bases, with 7 bases between them. The CDR3 covers 14 residues.

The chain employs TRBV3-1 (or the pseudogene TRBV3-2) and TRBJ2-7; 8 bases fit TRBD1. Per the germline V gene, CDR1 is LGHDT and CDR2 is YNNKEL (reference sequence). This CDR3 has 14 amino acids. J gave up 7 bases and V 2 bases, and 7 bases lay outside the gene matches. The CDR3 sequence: CASSQLTGVREQYF. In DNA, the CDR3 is TGTGCCAGCAGCCAATTGACAGGGGTGAGGGAGCAGTACTTC.

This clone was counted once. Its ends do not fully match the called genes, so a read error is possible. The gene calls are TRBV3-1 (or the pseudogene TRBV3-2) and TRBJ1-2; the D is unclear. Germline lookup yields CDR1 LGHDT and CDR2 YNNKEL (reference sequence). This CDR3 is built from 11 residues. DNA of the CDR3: TGTGCCAGCAGCCAAGAGGGCCCCAGATACTTC. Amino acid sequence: CASSQEGPRYF.

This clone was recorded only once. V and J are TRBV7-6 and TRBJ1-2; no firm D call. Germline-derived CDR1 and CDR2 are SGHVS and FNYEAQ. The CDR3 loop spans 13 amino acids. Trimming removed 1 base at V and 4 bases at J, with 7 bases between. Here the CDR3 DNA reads TGTGCCAGCAGCTTAGTTAAAGCCTATGGCTACACCTTC. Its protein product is CASSLVKAYGYTF. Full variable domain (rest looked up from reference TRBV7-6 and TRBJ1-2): GAGVSQSPRYKVTKRGQDVALRCDPISGHVSLYWYRQALGQGPEFLTYFNYEAQQDKSGLPNDRFSAERPEGSISTLTIQRTEQRDSAMYRCASSLVKAYGYTFGSGTRLTVV.

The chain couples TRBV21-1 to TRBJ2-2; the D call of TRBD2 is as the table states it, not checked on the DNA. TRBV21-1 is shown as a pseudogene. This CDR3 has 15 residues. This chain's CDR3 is CASSKGTRLTGELFF. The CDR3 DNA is TGTGCCAGCAGCAAAGGGACTAGGTTGACCGGGGAGCTGTTTTTT.

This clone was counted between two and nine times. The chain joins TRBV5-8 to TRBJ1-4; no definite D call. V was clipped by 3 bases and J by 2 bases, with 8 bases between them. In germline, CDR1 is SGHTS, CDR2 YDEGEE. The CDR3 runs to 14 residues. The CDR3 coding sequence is TGTGCCAGCAGCTCGGGGTGGACTAATGAAAAACTGTTTTTT. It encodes CASSSGWTNEKLFF.

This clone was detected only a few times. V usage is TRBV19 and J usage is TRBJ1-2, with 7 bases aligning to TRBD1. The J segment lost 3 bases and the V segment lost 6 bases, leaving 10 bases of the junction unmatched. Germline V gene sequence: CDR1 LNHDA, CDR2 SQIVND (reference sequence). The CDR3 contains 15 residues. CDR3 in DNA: TGTGCCAGTAGCCGTCTCTGGGACAGTGACTATGGCTACACCTTC. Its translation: CASSRLWDSDYGYTF. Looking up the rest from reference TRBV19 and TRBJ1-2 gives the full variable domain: DGGITQSPKYLFRKEGQNVTLSCEQNLNHDAMYWYRQDPGQGLRLIYYSQIVNDFQKGDIAEGYSVSREKKESFPLTVTSAQKNPTAFYLCASSRLWDSDYGYTFGSGTRLTVV.

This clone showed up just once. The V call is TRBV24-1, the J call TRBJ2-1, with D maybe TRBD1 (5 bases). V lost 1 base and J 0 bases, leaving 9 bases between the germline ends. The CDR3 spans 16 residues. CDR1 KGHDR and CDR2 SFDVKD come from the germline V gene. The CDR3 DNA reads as TGTGCCACCAGTGATTTCAGGGCAAGCTCCTACAATGAGCAGTTCTTC. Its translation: CATSDFRASSYNEQFF.

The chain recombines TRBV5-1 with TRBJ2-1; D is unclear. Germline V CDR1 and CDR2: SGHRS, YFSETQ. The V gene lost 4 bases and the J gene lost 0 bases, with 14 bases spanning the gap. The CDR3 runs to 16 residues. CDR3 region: CASSPLSRSSYNEQFF. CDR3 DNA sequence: TGCGCCAGCAGCCCCCTAAGCCGAAGCTCCTACAATGAGCAGTTCTTC.

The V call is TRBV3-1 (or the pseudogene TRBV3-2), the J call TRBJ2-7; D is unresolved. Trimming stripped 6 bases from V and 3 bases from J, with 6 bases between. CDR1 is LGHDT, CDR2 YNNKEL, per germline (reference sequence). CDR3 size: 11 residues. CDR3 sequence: CASRNGYEQYF. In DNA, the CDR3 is TGTGCCAGCAGGAACGGCTACGAGCAGTACTTC.

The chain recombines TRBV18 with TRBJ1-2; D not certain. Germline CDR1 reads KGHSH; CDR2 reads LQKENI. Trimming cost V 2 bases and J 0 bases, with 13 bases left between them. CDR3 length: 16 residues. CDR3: CASSPNTAGTNYGYTF. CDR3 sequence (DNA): TGTGCCAGCTCACCAAACACCGCGGGGACTAACTATGGCTACACCTTC.

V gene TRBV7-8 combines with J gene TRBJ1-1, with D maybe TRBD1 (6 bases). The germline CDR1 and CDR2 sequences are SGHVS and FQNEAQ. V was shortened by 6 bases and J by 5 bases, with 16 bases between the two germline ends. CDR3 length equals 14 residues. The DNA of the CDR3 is TGTGCCAGCAGTGTCCAGGGGTTTGGGACTGAAGCTTTCTTT. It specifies CASSVQGFGTEAFF. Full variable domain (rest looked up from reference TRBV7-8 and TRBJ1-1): GAGVSQSPRYKVAKRGQDVALRCDPISGHVSLFWYQQALGQGPEFLTYFQNEAQLDKSGLPSDRFFAERPEGSVSTLKIQRTQQEDSAVYLCASSVQGFGTEAFFGQGTRLTVV.

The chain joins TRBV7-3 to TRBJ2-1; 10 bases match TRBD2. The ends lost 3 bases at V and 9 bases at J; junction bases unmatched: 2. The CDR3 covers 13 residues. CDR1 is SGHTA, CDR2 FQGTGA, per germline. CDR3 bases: TGTGCCAGCAGCTTTACTAGCGGGGTTGAGCAGTTCTTC. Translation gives CASSFTSGVEQFF.

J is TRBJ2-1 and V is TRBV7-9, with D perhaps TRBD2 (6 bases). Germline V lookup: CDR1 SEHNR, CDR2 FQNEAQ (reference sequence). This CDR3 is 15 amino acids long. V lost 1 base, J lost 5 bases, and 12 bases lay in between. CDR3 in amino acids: CASSLVASVNNEQFF. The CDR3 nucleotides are TGTGCCAGCAGCTTAGTAGCTAGCGTCAACAATGAGCAGTTCTTC.

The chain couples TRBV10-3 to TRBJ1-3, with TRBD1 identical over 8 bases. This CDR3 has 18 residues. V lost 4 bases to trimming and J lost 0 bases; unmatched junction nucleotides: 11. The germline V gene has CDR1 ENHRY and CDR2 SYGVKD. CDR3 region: CAISGGRTGTGSGNTIYF. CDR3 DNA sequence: TGTGCCATCAGTGGGGGAAGGACAGGGACAGGCTCTGGAAACACCATATATTTT.

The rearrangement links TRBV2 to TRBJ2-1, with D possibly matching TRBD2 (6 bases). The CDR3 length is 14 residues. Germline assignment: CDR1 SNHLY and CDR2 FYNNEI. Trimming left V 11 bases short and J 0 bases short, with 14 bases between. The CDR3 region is CAGLGTHSYNEQFF. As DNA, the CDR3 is TGTGCCGGTCTTGGGACTCACTCCTACAATGAGCAGTTCTTC.

CDR3: CASSISASGSSDTQYF. CDR3 nucleotide sequence: TGTGCCAGTAGTATATCTGCTAGCGGGAGTTCAGATACGCAGTATTTT. The chain is built from TRBV19 and TRBJ2-3, with 10 bases that match TRBD2. The V and J ends lost 2 bases and 4 bases, in that order; junction bases with no gene match: 6. Germline CDR1 is LNHDA and CDR2 is SQIVND (reference sequence). The CDR3 extends over 16 amino acids. Filled out from reference TRBV19 and TRBJ2-3, the complete variable domain reads DGGITQSPKYLFRKEGQNVTLSCEQNLNHDAMYWYRQDPGQGLRLIYYSQIVNDFQKGDIAEGYSVSREKKESFPLTVTSAQKNPTAFYLCASSISASGSSDTQYFGPGTRLTVL.